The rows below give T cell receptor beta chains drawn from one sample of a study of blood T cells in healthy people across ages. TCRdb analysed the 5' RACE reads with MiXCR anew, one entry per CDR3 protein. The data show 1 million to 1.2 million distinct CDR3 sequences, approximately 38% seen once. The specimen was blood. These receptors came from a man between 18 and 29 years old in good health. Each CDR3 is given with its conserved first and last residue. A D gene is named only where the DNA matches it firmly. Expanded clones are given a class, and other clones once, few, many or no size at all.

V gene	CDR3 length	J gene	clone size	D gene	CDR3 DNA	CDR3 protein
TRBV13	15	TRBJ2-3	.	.	TGTGCCAGCACCGCCGAAGGGGGGAGCACAGATACGCAGTATTTT	CASTAEGGSTDTQYF
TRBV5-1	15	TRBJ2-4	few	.	TGCGCCAGCAGCTCCTCCGGGCGGCCCGAAAACATTCAGTACTTC	CASSSSGRPENIQYF
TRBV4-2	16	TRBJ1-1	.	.	TGTGCCAGCAGCCAAGATAACAGGGCTGACAACACTGAAGCTTTCTTT	CASSQDNRADNTEAFF
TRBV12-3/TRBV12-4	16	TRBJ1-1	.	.	TGTGCCAGCAGTTTACTGCCAGGTCGTCTTAGCGCTGAAGCTTTCTTT	CASSLLPGRLSAEAFF
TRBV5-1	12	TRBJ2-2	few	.	TGCGCCAGCAGCCCGGGACACGAGGAGCTGTTTTTT	CASSPGHEELFF
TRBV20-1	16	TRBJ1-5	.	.	TGCAGTGCGTCCCCGACGGGGGGTGACGGCAATCAGCCCCAGCATTTT	CSASPTGGDGNQPQHF
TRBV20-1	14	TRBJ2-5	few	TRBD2	TGCAGTGCTAGTCGGCGGGGGGGCTTAGAGACCCAGTACTTC	CSASRRGGLETQYF
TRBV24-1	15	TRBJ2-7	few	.	TGTGCCACCGTGCTAACAGCCTTCTCCTACAATGAGCAGTACTTC	CATVLTAFSYNEQYF
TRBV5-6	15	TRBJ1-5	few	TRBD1	TGTGCCAGCAGCTTGACGGGACAGGGGCATCAGCCCCAGCATTTT	CASSLTGQGHQPQHF
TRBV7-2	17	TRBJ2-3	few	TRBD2	TGTGCCAGCAGCACCAGACTAGCGGGGGGGGGAGCAGATACGCAGTATTTT	CASSTRLAGGGADTQYF
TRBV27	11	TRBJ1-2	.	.	TGTGCCAGCTCGGACGGTCTTGGCTACACCTTC	CASSDGLGYTF
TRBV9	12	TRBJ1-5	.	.	TGTGCCAGCAGCGTAGAGGGTGGGCCCCAGCATTTT	CASSVEGGPQHF
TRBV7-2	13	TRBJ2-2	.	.	TGTGCCAGCGGCCCGTTTGACACCGGGGAGCTGTTTTTT	CASGPFDTGELFF
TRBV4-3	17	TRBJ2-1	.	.	TGCGCCAGCAGCCAAGAGGAGGCGGGGTTTGCGGCCCATGAGCAGTTCTTC	CASSQEEAGFAAHEQFF
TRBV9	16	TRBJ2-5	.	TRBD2	TGTGCCAGCAGCGATAGCGGGGGATGGGACCAAGAGACCCAGTACTTC	CASSDSGGWDQETQYF
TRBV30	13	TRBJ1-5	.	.	TGTGCCTGGAGCAAGGGGGAGGATCAGCCCCAGCATTTT	CAWSKGEDQPQHF
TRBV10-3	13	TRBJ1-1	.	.	TGTGCCATCAGTGACAGGGAGGCCACTGAAGCTTTCTTT	CAISDREATEAFF
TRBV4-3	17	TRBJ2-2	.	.	TGCGCCAGCAGCCAAGTGTCGATGGGGGGGCGTCTCGGGGAGCTGTTTTTT	CASSQVSMGGRLGELFF
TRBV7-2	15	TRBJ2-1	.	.	TGTGCCAGCAGCTTACTCGGGGGGCTATACAATGAGCAGTTCTTC	CASSLLGGLYNEQFF
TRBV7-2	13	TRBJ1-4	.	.	TGTGCCAGCAGCCCAGCCGGGGCCAGAATACTGTTTTTT	CASSPAGARILFF
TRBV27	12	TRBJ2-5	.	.	TGTGCCAGCAGCGACTTGTTGTGGACCCAGTACTTC	CASSDLLWTQYF
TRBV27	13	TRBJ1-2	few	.	TGTGCCAGCAGTTGGTCCGACAGCTCTGGCTACACCTTC	CASSWSDSSGYTF
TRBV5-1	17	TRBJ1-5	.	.	.	CASSLGLSGQGNQPQHF
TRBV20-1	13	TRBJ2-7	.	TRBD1	TGCTGTGCTAGGAGAGGGACAGCCTACGAGCAGTACTTC	CCARRGTAYEQYF
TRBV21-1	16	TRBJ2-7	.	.	TGTGCCAGAAAGATACTGACAGGGCAGGCCCTCTACGAGCAGTACTTC	CARKILTGQALYEQYF
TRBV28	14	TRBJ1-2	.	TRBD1	TGTGCCAGCAGTTGGCGGACAGGGGACTATGGCTACACCTTC	CASSWRTGDYGYTF
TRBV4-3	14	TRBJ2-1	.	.	TGCGCCAGCAGCCAAGATGATCGTAGGGATGAGCAGTTCTTC	CASSQDDRRDEQFF
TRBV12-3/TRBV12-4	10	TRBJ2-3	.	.	TGTGCCAGCAGGGGTCATTCGCAGTATTTT	CASRGHSQYF
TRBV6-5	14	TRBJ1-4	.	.	TGTGCCAGCAGTTACGCGGGCAGTAATGAAAAACTGTTTTTT	CASSYAGSNEKLFF
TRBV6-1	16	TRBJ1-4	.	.	TGTGCCAGCAGGAACCTCGATTGGGGCCGTAATGAAAAACTGTTTTTT	CASRNLDWGRNEKLFF
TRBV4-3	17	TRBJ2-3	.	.	TGCGCCAGCAGCCAAGAGGACCCTCGTCAGGGCACAGATACGCAGTATTTT	CASSQEDPRQGTDTQYF
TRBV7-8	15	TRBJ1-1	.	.	TGTGCCAGCAGCTTAACGCAGGGGAAAGGCACTGAAGCTTTCTTT	CASSLTQGKGTEAFF
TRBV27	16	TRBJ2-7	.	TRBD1	TGTGCCGGCAGTTTATCGACAGGGGGCTTACGCTACGAGCAGTACTTC	CAGSLSTGGLRYEQYF
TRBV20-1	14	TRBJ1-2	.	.	TGTAGTGCTAGCGGGGAGGGGGGGCTGGGAGACTACACCTTC	CSASGEGGLGDYTF
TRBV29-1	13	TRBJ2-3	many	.	TGCAGCGTTGTAGGGACGGATTCAGATACGCAGTATTTT	CSVVGTDSDTQYF
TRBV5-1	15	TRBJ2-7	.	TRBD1	TGCGCCAGCAGCTTGGTGGGACAGGGTATCCACGAGCAGTACTTC	CASSLVGQGIHEQYF
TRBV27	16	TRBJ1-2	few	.	TGTGCCAGCAGTCCTAGGATCTCCAGTTTGAACTATGGCTACACCTTC	CASSPRISSLNYGYTF
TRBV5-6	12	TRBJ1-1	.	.	TGTGCCAGCAGCGTATCGGAACAGGAAGCTTTCTTT	CASSVSEQEAFF
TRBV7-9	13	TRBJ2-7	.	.	TGTGCCAGCAGCACCGACTCGTACAATGAGCAGTACTTC	CASSTDSYNEQYF
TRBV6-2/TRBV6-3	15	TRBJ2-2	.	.	TGTGCCAGCAGTACCAGGCAGGGGATGGCCGGGGAGCTGTTTTTT	CASSTRQGMAGELFF
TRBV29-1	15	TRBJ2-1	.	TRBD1	TGCAGCGGAACAGGGGACCTAACTCTCCACAATGAGCAGTTCTTC	CSGTGDLTLHNEQFF
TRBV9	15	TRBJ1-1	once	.	TGTGCCAGCAGCGTAGAAGGAGTCGGGAACACTGAAGCTTTCTTT	CASSVEGVGNTEAFF
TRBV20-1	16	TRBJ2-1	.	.	TGCAGTGCTAGAGAGGGGGGCACCCGCTCCTACAATGAGCAGTTCTTC	CSAREGGTRSYNEQFF
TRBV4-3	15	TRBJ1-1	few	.	TGCGCCAGCAGCCAATCTAGACCCCTGGGGACTGAAGCTTTCTTT	CASSQSRPLGTEAFF
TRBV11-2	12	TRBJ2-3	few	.	TGTGCCAGCCGGCGTGACACAGATACGCAGTATTTT	CASRRDTDTQYF
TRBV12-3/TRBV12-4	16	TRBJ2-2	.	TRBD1	TGTGCCAGCAGTTCCCGGGACAGGGGGATTACCGGGGAGCTGTTTTTT	CASSSRDRGITGELFF
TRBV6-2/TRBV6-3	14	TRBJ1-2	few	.	TGTGCCAGCAGTTACCCGCAGGAAATGGGTGGCTACACCTTC	CASSYPQEMGGYTF
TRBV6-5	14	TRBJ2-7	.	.	TGTGCCAGCAGCGCGGAGGGGTCCTACAATGAGCAGTACTTC	CASSAEGSYNEQYF
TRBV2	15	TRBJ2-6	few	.	TGTGCCAACGGGCAGGGGACTTCTGGGGCCAACGTCCTGACTTTC	CANGQGTSGANVLTF
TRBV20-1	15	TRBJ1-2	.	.	TGCAGTGCTCACCTGGGGTTCTCGGCTAACTATGGCTACACCTTC	CSAHLGFSANYGYTF
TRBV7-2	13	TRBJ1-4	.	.	TGTGCCAGCAGCTCCAGACAGTATGAAAAACTGTTTTTT	CASSSRQYEKLFF
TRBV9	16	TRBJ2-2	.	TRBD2	TGTGCCAGCAGCGTAGTGGCGGGGGGGCTTACCGGGGAGCTGTTTTTT	CASSVVAGGLTGELFF
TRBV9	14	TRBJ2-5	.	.	TGTGTCAGCAGCGTAGCTACGGGGTCGAAGACCCAGTACTTC	CVSSVATGSKTQYF
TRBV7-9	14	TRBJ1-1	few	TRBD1	TGTGCCAGCAGCTGGATCCGGGACAGAGATGAAGCTTTCTTT	CASSWIRDRDEAFF
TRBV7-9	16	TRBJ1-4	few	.	TGTGCCAGCAGCTCGACTTCGGGCAGGGTTAATGAAAAACTGTTTTTT	CASSSTSGRVNEKLFF